The present entry profiles one T cell receptor (beta chain) with its context. Its target is unknown. The data originate from a study of beta chain features in type 1 diabetes. On the study more broadly: Sorted cells from all samples, numbering 95 million to 140 million, were examined. General observations from the study: Shorter TCRB CDR3s, moderately but significantly so, marked every one of the four CD4+ subsets in Type 1 diabetes patients.

As every portion of the isolated RNA was reverse transcribed, the sequencing read expressed TCRB transcripts. Libraries were prepared by immunoSEQ multiplex PCR; TCRdb keeps only in-frame clonotypes and omits some of them. The table lists some 700,000 clones, 10% to 15% of them singletons. The sequencing sample was made of naive CD4+ T cells from blood. This TCR was sampled from a man between 18 and 29 years old with type 1 diabetes.

This CDR3 is CASAETLNTGELFF. The CDR3 DNA follows: TGTGCCAGCGCCGAGACGCTCAACACCGGGGAGCTGTTTTTT. The chain links TRBV27 to TRBJ2-2; D is unresolved. V was cut by 8 bases and J by 2 bases, with 12 bases left in between. Looked up from germline, CDR1 is MNHEY and CDR2 is SMNVEV (reference sequence). The CDR3 runs to 14 residues.